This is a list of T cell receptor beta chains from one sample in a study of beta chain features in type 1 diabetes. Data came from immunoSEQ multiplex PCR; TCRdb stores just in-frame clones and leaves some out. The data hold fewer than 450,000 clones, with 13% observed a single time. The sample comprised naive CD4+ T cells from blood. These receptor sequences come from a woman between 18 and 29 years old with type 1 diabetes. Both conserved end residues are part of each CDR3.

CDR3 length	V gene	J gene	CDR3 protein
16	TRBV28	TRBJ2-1	CASSLFRSGGAGEQFF
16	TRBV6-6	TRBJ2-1	CASSSSGTGSYNEQFF
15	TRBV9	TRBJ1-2	CASSSTAEQGVGYTF
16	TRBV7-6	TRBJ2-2	CASSLSLLSNTGELFF
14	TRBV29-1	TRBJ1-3	CSVGLTLGGNTIYF
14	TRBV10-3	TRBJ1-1	CAIRPGERATEAFF
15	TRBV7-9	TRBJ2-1	CASSPGLAGAHEQFF
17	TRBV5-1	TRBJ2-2	CASSSPSGTANTGELFF
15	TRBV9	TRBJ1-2	CASSAGTRHGRGYTF
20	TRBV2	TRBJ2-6	CASSDGQTYPFLSGANVLTF
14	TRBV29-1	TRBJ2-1	CSVRRRAVDNEQFF
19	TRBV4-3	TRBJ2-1	CASSPRGSGNERIYNEQFF
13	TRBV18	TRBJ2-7	CASSPPDNYEQYF